This T cell receptor (beta chain) was found in a study of blood T cells in healthy people across ages. This clonotype has just a few counts. Together with a sample-barcoded 5' primer, a J-beta primer mix was included in a second PCR lasting roughly 6 to 12 cycles. TCRdb called the 5' RACE reads again in MiXCR, with one record for every CDR3 protein. Among 1.8 million or so distinct CDR3 sequences listed, roughly two fifths were seen once. Germline values: CDR1 SGDLS, CDR2 YYNGEE. Trimming removed 1 base at V and 4 bases at J, with 23 bases between. The CDR3 runs to 18 residues. This chain uses TRBV9 with TRBJ1-2; a weak D match, TRBD1 (5 bases). The origin of this receptor is a human donor in good health. Sequences were obtained from blood. CDR3 sequence (DNA): TGTGCCAGCAGCGTACTGCCTGATTCGAGGGGCTCAAGCTATGGCTACACCTTC. This gives the protein CASSVLPDSRGSSYGYTF.